The clone carrying this T cell receptor beta chain turned up a few times. Using its own MiXCR run on the RACE reads, TCRdb lists one record per CDR3 protein. The sample gives fewer than 100,000 distinct CDR3 sequences, 11% of which show up once; roughly 1.5% is in the top ten. Time point meaning: patch test 2, 6 weeks after DPC sensitization. Documented treatment: therapeutic diphenylcyclopropenone sensitization with weekly scalp DPC. The V and J ends lost 6 bases and 8 bases respectively, with 16 bases between them. The CDR3 is made up of 14 amino acids. Germline V gene lookup returns CDR1 SGHAT and CDR2 FQNNGV. The record originates from a study of human T cells and chemical hapten exposure.

The specimen comprised whole blood, sampled in connection with sensitization to the hapten diphenylcyclopropenone (DPC). The chain carries TRBV11-2 and TRBJ1-4; tentative D call: TRBD1 (6 bases). The receptor was derived from a man younger than 35 with alopecia areata. Some clones in this sample may be carry-over from other donors' samples. The CDR3 region is CASRVDSLVEKLFF. CDR3 DNA sequence: TGTGCCAGCAGGGTGGACAGCCTGGTCGAAAAACTGTTTTTT.